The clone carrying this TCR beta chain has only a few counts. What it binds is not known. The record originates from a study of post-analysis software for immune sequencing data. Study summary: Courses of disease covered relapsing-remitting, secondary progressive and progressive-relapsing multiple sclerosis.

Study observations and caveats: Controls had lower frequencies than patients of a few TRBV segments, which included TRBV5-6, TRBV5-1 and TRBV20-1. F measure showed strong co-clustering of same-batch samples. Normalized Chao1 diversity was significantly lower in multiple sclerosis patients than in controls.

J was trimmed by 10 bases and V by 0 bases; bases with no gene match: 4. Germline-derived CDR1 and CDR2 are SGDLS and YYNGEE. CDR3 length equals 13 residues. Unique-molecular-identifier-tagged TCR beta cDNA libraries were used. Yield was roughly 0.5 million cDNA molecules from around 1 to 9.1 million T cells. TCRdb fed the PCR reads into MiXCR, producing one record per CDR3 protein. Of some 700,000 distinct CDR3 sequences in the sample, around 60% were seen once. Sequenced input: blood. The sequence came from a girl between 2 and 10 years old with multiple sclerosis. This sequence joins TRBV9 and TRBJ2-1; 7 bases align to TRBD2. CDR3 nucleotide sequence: TGTGCCAGCAGCGTAGTGGAGACTAGCGAGCAGTTCTTC. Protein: CASSVVETSEQFF.